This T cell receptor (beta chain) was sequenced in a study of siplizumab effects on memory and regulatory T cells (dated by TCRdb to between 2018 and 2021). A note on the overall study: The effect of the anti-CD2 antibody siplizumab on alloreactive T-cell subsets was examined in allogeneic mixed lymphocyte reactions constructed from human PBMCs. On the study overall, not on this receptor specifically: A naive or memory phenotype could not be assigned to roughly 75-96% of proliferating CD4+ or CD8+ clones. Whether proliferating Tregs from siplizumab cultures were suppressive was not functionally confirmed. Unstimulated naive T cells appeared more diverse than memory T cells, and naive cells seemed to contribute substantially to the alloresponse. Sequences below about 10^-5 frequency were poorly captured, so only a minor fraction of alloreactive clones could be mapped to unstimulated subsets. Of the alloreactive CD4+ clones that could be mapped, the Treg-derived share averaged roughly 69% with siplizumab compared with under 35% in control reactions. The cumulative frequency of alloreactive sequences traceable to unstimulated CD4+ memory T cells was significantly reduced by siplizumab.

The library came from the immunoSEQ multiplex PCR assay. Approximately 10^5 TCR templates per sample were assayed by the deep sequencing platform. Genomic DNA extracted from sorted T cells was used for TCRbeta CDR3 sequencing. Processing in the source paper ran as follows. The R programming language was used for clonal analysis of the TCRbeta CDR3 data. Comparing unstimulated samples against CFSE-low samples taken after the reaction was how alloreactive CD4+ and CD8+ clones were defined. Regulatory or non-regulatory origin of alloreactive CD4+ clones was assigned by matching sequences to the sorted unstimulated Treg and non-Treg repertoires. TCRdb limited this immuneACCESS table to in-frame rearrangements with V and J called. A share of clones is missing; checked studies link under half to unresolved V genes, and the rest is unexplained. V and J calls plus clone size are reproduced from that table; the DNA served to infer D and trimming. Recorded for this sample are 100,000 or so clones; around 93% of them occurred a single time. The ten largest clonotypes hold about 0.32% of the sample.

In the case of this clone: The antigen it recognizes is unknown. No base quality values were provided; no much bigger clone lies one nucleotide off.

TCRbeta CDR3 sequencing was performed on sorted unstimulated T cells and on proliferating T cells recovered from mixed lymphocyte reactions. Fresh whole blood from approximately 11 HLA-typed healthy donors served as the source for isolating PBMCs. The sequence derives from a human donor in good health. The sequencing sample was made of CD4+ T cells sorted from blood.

The CDR3 in this case is CASSLNTGELFF. The bases read TGTGCCAGCAGCCTGAACACCGGGGAGCTGTTTTTT. The rearranged segments are TRBV7-6 and TRBJ2-2, with no confidently assigned D gene. Sequences SGHVS (CDR1) and FNYEAQ (CDR2) are obtained from the germline V gene. Measured from the cysteine to the phenylalanine, the CDR3 is 12 residues long. The sequence is cut down to CDR3 DNA, 36 bases in frame from base 1. The V and J ends are trimmed by 5 bases and 1 base, leaving 2 bases between them.